These 25 T cell receptor beta chains share one sample of origin, sequenced in a study of a mutant IDH1 vaccine in newly diagnosed glioma. What these receptors recognize is not known. Using immunoSEQ multiplex PCR, the repertoire was profiled, and TCRdb retains in-frame clones only, with some absent. The sample consists of 70,000 to 100,000 clones, 75% to 95% of them appearing once. The sample's time point: week 5, during vaccination. The content of each vaccine dose was 300 ug of mutant IDH1 20-mer peptide, and topical imiquimod accompanied it. Sequenced material: PBMCs, taken from a glioma patient whose treatment included an IDH1 peptide vaccine. The origin of the receptors is a woman in her forties or fifties with glioma.

The count of this clone is one. The genes are TRBV28 and TRBJ2-5; D might be TRBD1 (6 bases). Trimming took 4 bases from V and 5 from J, leaving 11 bases between them. Germline loops: CDR1 MDHEN, CDR2 SYDVKM. The CDR3 runs to 13 residues. CDR3: CASSYRAGETQYF. The CDR3 DNA is TGTGCCAGCAGTTACAGGGCCGGGGAGACCCAGTACTTC.

The chain is built from TRBV5-6 and TRBJ2-1, with 13 bases aligning to TRBD2. This CDR3 contains 16 residues. The germline CDR1 and CDR2 sequences are SGHDT and YYEEEE. The junction had 6 bases not matched to a gene; V was cut back by 3 bases and J by 6 bases. The CDR3 nucleotides read TGTGCCAGCAGCTCGGGACTAGCGGGGTTCGTCAATGAGCAGTTCTTC. Translating gives CASSSGLAGFVNEQFF.

The genes are TRBV6-5 and TRBJ2-7; D remains ambiguous. Germline loops: CDR1 MNHEY, CDR2 SVGAGI. Trimming removed 7 bases at V and 0 bases at J, with 7 bases between. The CDR3 extends over 12 amino acids. The CDR3 DNA follows: TGTGCCAGCAAGGATAGCTCCTACGAGCAGTACTTC. Its translation is CASKDSSYEQYF.

There are a few counts of this clone. The chain has TRBV14 and TRBJ2-7; 15 nucleotides line up with TRBD2. Trimming cost V 1 base and J 0 bases; bases outside gene matches: 16. Germline CDR1 reads SGHDN; CDR2 reads FVKESK. This CDR3 is 22 amino acids long. The chain's CDR3 is CASSQAPGTSGRPDSSSYEQYF. As DNA, the CDR3 is TGTGCCAGCAGCCAAGCCCCAGGGACTAGCGGGAGGCCTGACTCGAGCTCCTACGAGCAGTACTTC.

J is TRBJ1-2 and V is TRBV9; D is unresolved. V gave up 2 bases and J gave up 0 bases, with 8 bases separating them. Germline CDR1 reads SGDLS; CDR2 reads YYNGEE. The CDR3 spans 14 residues. The CDR3 loop reads CASSVSPANYGYTF. The CDR3 DNA follows: TGTGCCAGCAGCGTCTCACCAGCTAACTATGGCTACACCTTC.

V and J are TRBV2 and TRBJ2-7, with D possibly called TRBD1 or TRBD2 (5 bases each). Germline-derived CDR1 and CDR2 are SNHLY and FYNNEI. The ends were cut back, 7 bases at V and 2 bases at J, with 12 bases in the middle. The CDR3 is 13 amino acids. CDR3 bases: TGTGCCAGCACCCTGGGACCGACCTACGAGCAGTACTTC. It encodes CASTLGPTYEQYF.

The V call is TRBV19, the J call TRBJ1-5, with D perhaps TRBD1 (5 bases). Trimming removed 3 bases from V and 0 bases from J, with 9 bases in between. CDR1 LNHDA and CDR2 SQIVND come from the germline V gene (reference sequence). CDR3 length: 15 residues. The CDR3 nucleotides are TGTGCCAGTAGTATTGGCAGGGTTAGCAATCAGCCCCAGCATTTT. Its translation is CASSIGRVSNQPQHF.

This chain joins TRBV4-1 and TRBJ1-5; 9 nucleotides align to TRBD1. This CDR3 has 17 amino acids. The germline V gene has CDR1 MGHRA and CDR2 YSYEKL. J lost 5 bases, V lost 3 bases, and 11 bases had no gene match. CDR3 sequence: CASSQGPGQGLDQPQHF. The CDR3 region has the DNA TGCGCCAGCAGCCAGGGACCGGGACAGGGTCTCGATCAGCCCCAGCATTTT.

The DNA for the CDR3 is TGTGCCAGCAATCTAATAGGGGTGGACGGCAATCAGCCCCAGCATTTT. This sequence encodes CASNLIGVDGNQPQHF. This chain joins TRBV28 and TRBJ1-5; possibly TRBD1 for D (5 bases). The CDR3 length is 16 residues. The V and J ends lost 7 bases and 2 bases respectively, with 18 bases between them. The germline V gene has CDR1 MDHEN and CDR2 SYDVKM.

This clone was seen once. One junction end disagrees with the germline gene, perhaps due to a read error. This chain uses TRBV28 with TRBJ2-7; 9 bases align to TRBD2. Germline loops: CDR1 MDHEN, CDR2 SYDVKM. The CDR3 contains 17 residues. CDR3 amino acids: CANSLAREGTSRRAGYF. In nucleotides, the CDR3 is TGTGCCAACAGTTTAGCCCGTGAGGGGACTAGCCGGCGTGCGGGGTACTTC.

The chain uses TRBV9 and TRBJ2-5; 8 bases are a match to TRBD1. Germline CDR1 is SGDLS and CDR2 is YYNGEE. The CDR3 is 15 residues long. The ends lost 0 bases at V and 5 bases at J; junction bases unmatched: 6. For the CDR3, the DNA is TGTGCCAGCAGCGTAGAGTCAGGGGGCCAGGAGACCCAGTACTTC. Residues: CASSVESGGQETQYF.

The rearrangement uses TRBV28 and TRBJ2-7; D may match TRBD1 or TRBD2 (6 bases each). Trimming left V 7 bases short and J 3 bases short, with 19 bases between. The CDR3 covers 15 residues. Germline V gives CDR1 MDHEN, CDR2 SYDVKM. The CDR3 region is CASIRGGTRNYEQYF. In DNA form, the CDR3 reads TGTGCCAGCATCCGAGGGGGGACCCGCAACTACGAGCAGTACTTC.

The V and J genes are TRBV5-1 and TRBJ2-2; the D gene is possibly TRBD1 (5 bases). The V gene lost 1 base and the J gene lost 1 base, with 14 bases spanning the gap. Germline values: CDR1 SGHRS, CDR2 YFSETQ. The CDR3 totals 17 residues. The CDR3 region has the DNA TGCGCCAGCAGCTTGCGAGGCGGCAGGGAGAACACCGGGGAGCTGTTTTTT. Translation: CASSLRGGRENTGELFF.

Concerning this clone itself: The CDR3 does not end in the conserved phenylalanine or tryptophan, so this is likely a read error. The DNA is left out, because the CDR3 cannot be placed on it with certainty; the CDR3 is given as TCRdb lists it. J is TRBJ2-7 and V is TRBV5-1; the D segment call TRBD1 is taken from the table without a DNA check. Inclusive of both ends, the CDR3 amounts to 8 amino acids. Germline values: CDR1 SGHRS, CDR2 YFSETQ. The CDR3 here is CASRPPGQ.

The chain has TRBV19 and TRBJ2-1; 10 bases align to TRBD2. CDR1 and CDR2 (germline): LNHDA, SQIVND (reference sequence). V shed 4 bases and J 12 bases; nucleotides not matched to a gene: 12. The CDR3 extends over 15 amino acids. Here the CDR3 reads CASSSAEREGLRQFF. The CDR3 DNA is TGTGCCAGTAGTAGTGCAGAGCGGGAGGGCCTTAGGCAGTTCTTC.

The chain uses TRBV6-5 and TRBJ1-5; D gene ambiguous. This CDR3 region has 13 residues. Germline loops: CDR1 MNHEY, CDR2 SVGAGI. Trimming removed 2 bases at V and 1 base at J, with 3 bases between. For the CDR3, the DNA is TGTGCCAGCAGTTACCTGAGCAATCAGCCCCAGCATTTT. Residues: CASSYLSNQPQHF.

The chain couples TRBV7-3 to TRBJ2-3; D might be TRBD2 (6 bases). From germline, CDR1 is SGHTA and CDR2 FQGTGA. V lost 5 bases and J lost 2, with 11 bases in between. CDR3 length: 14 residues. The CDR3 DNA reads TGTGCCAGCAGCGCAATAGCGGTCACAGATACGCAGTATTTT. It encodes CASSAIAVTDTQYF.

The chain combines TRBV11-2 with TRBJ2-7; no firm D call. Per germline, CDR1 SGHAT and CDR2 FQNNGV. The CDR3 covers 11 residues. Trimming removed 2 bases from V and 4 bases from J, with 3 bases in between. The CDR3 sequence is CASSLRYEQYF. The CDR3 region has the DNA TGTGCCAGCAGCTTAAGGTACGAGCAGTACTTC.

The rearrangement uses TRBV28 and TRBJ1-1, with unresolved D. The CDR3 is made up of 11 amino acids. Germline V gives CDR1 MDHEN, CDR2 SYDVKM. V lost 8 bases to trimming and J lost 2 bases, with 6 bases between them. DNA for the CDR3: TGTGCCAGCGGCGGAAACACTGAAGCTTTCTTT. This gives the protein CASGGNTEAFF.

The chain carries TRBV19 and TRBJ1-5; D is uncertain. The CDR3 is 14 residues long. V shed 1 base and J shed 7 bases, with 11 bases lying between them. CDR1 is LNHDA and CDR2 is SQIVND in the germline V gene (reference sequence). In DNA, the CDR3 is TGTGCCAGTAGTATAGGAGGGAAGGGCCAGCCCCAGCATTTT. Translation gives CASSIGGKGQPQHF.

The genes are TRBV11-3 and TRBJ1-1, with D unclear. Germline CDR1 is SGHNT and CDR2 is YENEEA. The CDR3 covers 13 residues. V gave up 1 base and J gave up 1 base, with 4 bases separating them. CDR3 DNA: TGTGCCAGCAGCTTAGGGGAGAACACTGAAGCTTTCTTT. This sequence encodes CASSLGENTEAFF.

This clone occurred once. The chain has TRBV5-4 and TRBJ1-2; D is uncertain. Deletions cut 2 bases from V and 2 bases from J, with 4 bases between. The CDR3 contains 12 residues. CDR1 and CDR2 from the germline V gene are SGHNT and YYREEE (reference sequence). The CDR3 sequence: CASSFDNYGYTF. For the CDR3, the DNA is TGTGCCAGCAGCTTTGACAACTATGGCTACACCTTC.

V usage is TRBV5-1 and J usage is TRBJ1-1; tentatively, D is TRBD1 (5 bases). Germline V gives CDR1 SGHRS, CDR2 YFSETQ. The CDR3 contains 20 residues. Trimming cost V 0 bases and J 1 base, with 25 bases left between them. CDR3 loop: CASSLEGSGTPPLRNTEAFF. CDR3 DNA sequence: TGCGCCAGCAGCTTGGAAGGGTCAGGGACTCCACCCTTGAGGAACACTGAAGCTTTCTTT. The full variable domain, in which reference TRBV5-1 and TRBJ1-1 provide the parts outside the CDR3, is KAGVTQTPRYLIKTRGQQVTLSCSPISGHRSVSWYQQTPGQGLQFLFEYFSETQRNKGNFPGRFSGRQFSNSRSEMNVSTLELGDSALYLCASSLEGSGTPPLRNTEAFFGQGTRLTVV.

This clone was counted once. The J gene is TRBJ1-5, the V gene TRBV7-9; D call uncertain. CDR3 length equals 16 residues. The ends were cut back, 6 bases at V and 5 bases at J, with 20 bases in the middle. Germline CDR1 reads SEHNR; CDR2 reads FQNEAQ (reference sequence). The CDR3 loop reads CASSSGFFGVDQPQHF. The DNA of the CDR3 is TGTGCCAGCAGTTCTGGATTTTTCGGGGTCGATCAGCCCCAGCATTTT. The variable domain in full, with the rest retrieved from reference TRBV7-9 and TRBJ1-5, is DTGVSQNPRHKITKRGQNVTFRCDPISEHNRLYWYRQTLGQGPEFLTYFQNEAQLEKSRLLSDRFSAERPKGSFSTLEIQRTEQGDSAMYLCASSSGFFGVDQPQHFGDGTRLSIL.

The chain couples TRBV6-5 to TRBJ2-6; D not resolved. V lost 7 bases to trimming and J lost 0 bases, with 10 bases between them. The CDR3 sequence is 15 residues long. The germline V gene has CDR1 MNHEY and CDR2 SVGAGI. CDR3 bases: TGTGCCAGCATAGGGCGGACCTCTGGGGCCAACGTCCTGACTTTC. Translated: CASIGRTSGANVLTF.